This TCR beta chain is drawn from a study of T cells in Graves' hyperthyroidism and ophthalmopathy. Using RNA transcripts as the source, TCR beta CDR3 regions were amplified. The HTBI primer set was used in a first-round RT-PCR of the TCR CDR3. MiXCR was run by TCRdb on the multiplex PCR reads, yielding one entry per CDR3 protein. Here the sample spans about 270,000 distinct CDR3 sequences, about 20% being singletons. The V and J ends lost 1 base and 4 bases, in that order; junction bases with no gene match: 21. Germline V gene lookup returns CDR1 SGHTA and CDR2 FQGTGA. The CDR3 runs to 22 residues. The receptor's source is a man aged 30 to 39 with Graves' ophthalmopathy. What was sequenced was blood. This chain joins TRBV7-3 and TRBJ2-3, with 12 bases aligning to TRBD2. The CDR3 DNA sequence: TGTGCCAGCAGCTTAAAGCCCACCGGACTAGCGGGAAAACCAAGGGGCGCAGATACGCAGTATTTT. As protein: CASSLKPTGLAGKPRGADTQYF.